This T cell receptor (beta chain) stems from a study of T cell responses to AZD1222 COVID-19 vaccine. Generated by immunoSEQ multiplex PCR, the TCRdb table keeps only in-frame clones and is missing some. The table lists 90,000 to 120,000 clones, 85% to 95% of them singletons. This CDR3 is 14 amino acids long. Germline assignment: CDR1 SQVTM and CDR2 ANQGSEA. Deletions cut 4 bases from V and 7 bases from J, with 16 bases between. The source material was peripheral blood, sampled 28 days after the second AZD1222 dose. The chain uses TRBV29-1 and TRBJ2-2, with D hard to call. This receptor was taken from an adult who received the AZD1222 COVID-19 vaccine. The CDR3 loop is CSVVLGWVDGELFF. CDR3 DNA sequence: TGCAGCGTTGTGCTGGGGTGGGTAGACGGGGAGCTGTTTTTT.